What follows is one T cell receptor (beta chain) and its context. Its antigen is not known. Some clones are missing from TCRdb's copy, which holds only in-frame ones; the method was immunoSEQ multiplex PCR. The sample contains 2 million to 2.5 million clones, 90% to 95% of which appear only once. The sample comes from a study of shared clonotypes between healthy human individuals. Points from the study as a whole: Non-shared clonotypes were found to have lower generation probabilities than the clonotypes that were shared by all four of the sorted-subset donors.

The CDR3 length is 14 residues. Trimming cost V 6 bases and J 4 bases; bases outside gene matches: 6. CDR1 is MDHEN and CDR2 is SYDVKM in the germline V gene. V gene TRBV28 combines with J gene TRBJ1-5; TRBD1 aligns across 7 bases. Sequences were obtained from naive CD4+ T cells from PBMCs. Regarding subset: CD45RA+ positively selected. The clonotype was recovered from a man between 18 and 29 years old in good health. Some clones in this sample may be carry-over from other donors' samples. The CDR3 DNA is TGTGCCAGCAGCGCGGACAGGACTAATCAGCCCCAGCATTTT. Protein product: CASSADRTNQPQHF.